This passage covers 24 T cell receptor beta chains from one sample sequenced in a study of T cell responses to AZD1222 COVID-19 vaccine. TCRdb's table, derived via immunoSEQ multiplex PCR, lists solely in-frame clones and lacks some. This sample has under 150,000 clones, with roughly 92% found just once. The sample consisted of peripheral blood, taken 28 days after the second AZD1222 dose. The receptors were gathered from an adult who received the AZD1222 COVID-19 vaccine.

This chain joins TRBV4-2 and TRBJ2-7; the match to TRBD2 covers 11 bases. With V trimmed by 1 base and J by 4 bases, 6 bases remained unmatched. Germline V gives CDR1 LGHNA, CDR2 YNFKEQ. This CDR3 has 16 residues. CDR3 sequence: CASSQVVGLAGYEQYF. The CDR3 nucleotides are TGTGCCAGCAGCCAAGTTGTTGGACTAGCGGGTTACGAGCAGTACTTC.

The rearrangement links TRBV3-1 (or the pseudogene TRBV3-2) to TRBJ2-7; D gene ambiguous. V lost 6 bases, J lost 3 bases, and 12 bases lay in between. This CDR3 comprises 13 residues. The germline CDR1 and CDR2 sequences are LGHDT and YNNKEL (reference sequence). The CDR3, as DNA: TGTGCCAGCAGTCCCCGGGTCAACTACGAGCAGTACTTC. Its protein product is CASSPRVNYEQYF.

The chain recombines TRBV5-1 with TRBJ1-1, with D unresolved. This CDR3 is 13 amino acids long. CDR1 SGHRS and CDR2 YFSETQ come from the germline V gene. V shed 2 bases and J shed 0 bases, with 5 bases lying between them. As DNA, the CDR3 is TGCGCCAGCAGCTTAACCCTGAACACTGAAGCTTTCTTT. As protein: CASSLTLNTEAFF.

The chain carries TRBV10-1 and TRBJ1-1; D uncertain. CDR3 length: 13 amino acids. V shed 6 bases and J shed 0 bases, with 8 bases lying between them. The V gene's germline CDR1 is WNHNN and CDR2 SYGVQD (reference sequence). The CDR3 is CASRELLNTEAFF. In DNA, the CDR3 is TGCGCCAGCAGGGAGCTTTTGAACACTGAAGCTTTCTTT.

This clone was counted once. The chain employs TRBV29-1 and TRBJ1-1, with D uncertain. This CDR3 comprises 13 residues. Trimming stripped 7 bases from V and 0 bases from J, with 12 bases between. From germline, CDR1 is SQVTM and CDR2 ANQGSEA. The CDR3 protein is CSADGELNTEAFF. The CDR3 nucleotides are TGCAGCGCGGACGGAGAGTTGAACACTGAAGCTTTCTTT.

V and J are TRBV30 and TRBJ1-1, with D possibly being TRBD1 (5 bases). V dropped 0 bases and J dropped 5 bases, with 13 bases sitting between them. From germline, CDR1 is GTSNPN and CDR2 SVGIG (reference sequence). The CDR3 is 14 amino acids. Here the CDR3 DNA reads TGTGCCTGGAGTGTACTCGGGGCCCGGACTGAAGCTTTCTTT. Amino acids: CAWSVLGARTEAFF.

This sequence joins TRBV7-7 and TRBJ2-3, with 11 bases aligning to TRBD2. The CDR3 extends over 15 amino acids. The V segment lost 5 bases and the J segment 1 base; nucleotides outside the gene matches: 2. Germline values: CDR1 SSHAT, CDR2 FNYEAQ (reference sequence). Here the CDR3 reads CASSAGLAGTDTQYF. Here the CDR3 DNA reads TGTGCCAGCAGCGCGGGACTAGCGGGCACAGATACGCAGTATTTT.

The gene calls are TRBV5-1 and TRBJ2-2; 13 bases agree with TRBD2. Germline V CDR1 and CDR2: SGHRS, YFSETQ. There are 18 residues in the CDR3. Losses at the gene ends were 0 bases for V and 6 bases for J; bases not matched to a gene: 8. The CDR3 nucleotides read TGCGCCAGCAGCTTGGGGACTAGCGGGAGTTTTGGTCCCGGGGAGCTGTTTTTT. Encoded protein: CASSLGTSGSFGPGELFF.

This clone was counted a single time. The V call is TRBV6-4, the J call TRBJ1-2; possible D gene TRBD1, 5 bases. The CDR3 consists of 15 residues. CDR1 is MRHNA, CDR2 SNTAGT, per germline. V was cut by 5 bases and J by 4 bases, with 17 bases left in between. CDR3 nucleotide sequence: TGTGCCAGCAGTCAAAGCCGGGACGCTACCTATGGCTACACCTTC. Residues: CASSQSRDATYGYTF.

The gene calls are TRBV27 and TRBJ1-3; D perhaps matches TRBD1 (5 bases). Germline CDR1 MNHEY, CDR2 SMNVEV (reference sequence). The ends were cut back, 5 bases at V and 3 bases at J, with 14 bases in the middle. CDR3 length: 15 amino acids. DNA for the CDR3: TGTGCCAGCAGTAACCGGGCGACAGTTGGAAACACCATATATTTT. It specifies CASSNRATVGNTIYF.

The chain is built from TRBV6-5 and TRBJ2-7, with TRBD2 matching 8 bases. This CDR3 region has 14 residues. V lost 0 bases and J lost 7; bases outside the gene matches: 5. Per the germline V gene, CDR1 is MNHEY and CDR2 is SVGAGI. The CDR3 loop is CASSYSGLAWEQYF. CDR3 coding DNA: TGTGCCAGCAGTTACTCTGGACTAGCTTGGGAGCAGTACTTC.

The chain links TRBV3-1 (or the pseudogene TRBV3-2) to TRBJ1-6; D gene ambiguous. The germline V gene encodes CDR1 LGHDT and CDR2 YNNKEL (reference sequence). The ends were cut back, 3 bases at V and 13 bases at J, with 13 bases in the middle. This CDR3 spans 13 amino acids. CDR3 coding DNA: TGTGCCAGCAGCCAGTCTAATCGGTTGCCCCTCCACTTT. Translated: CASSQSNRLPLHF.

Notes on this clone: This sample includes further DNA sequences coding for the same CDR3. The V call is TRBV19, the J call TRBJ1-3; tentative D call: TRBD1 (6 bases). The CDR3 totals 14 residues. Germline assignment: CDR1 LNHDA and CDR2 SQIVND (reference sequence). V was clipped by 7 bases and J by 1 base, with 11 bases between them. The CDR3 DNA is TGTGCCAGTAATAGGGGGGGATCTGGAAACACCATATATTTT. This codes for CASNRGGSGNTIYF.

The chain uses TRBV10-3 and TRBJ1-2; no clear D gene. This CDR3 is 15 amino acids long. Germline V lookup: CDR1 ENHRY, CDR2 SYGVKD. V was clipped by 2 bases and J by 3 bases, with 13 bases between them. DNA of the CDR3: TGTGCCATCAGTGAGAGGTTAGGGTTGGACTATGGCTACACCTTC. Translation: CAISERLGLDYGYTF.

Only one count was recorded for this clone. The V gene is TRBV30, the J gene TRBJ2-1; TRBD2 is a possible D gene (5 bases). The CDR3 is 12 residues long. Trimming left V 5 bases short and J 9 bases short, with 14 bases between. Germline CDR1 is GTSNPN and CDR2 is SVGIG (reference sequence). The CDR3 DNA reads TGTGCCTGGGGGAGAGGGAGCATTGAGCAGTTCTTC. Protein product: CAWGRGSIEQFF.

The gene calls are TRBV6-5 and TRBJ1-3; tentatively, D is TRBD1 (5 bases). Trimming took off 6 bases at V and 3 bases at J, with 9 bases between the two ends. Looked up from germline, CDR1 is MNHEY and CDR2 is SVGAGI. The CDR3 has 13 amino acids. The DNA of the CDR3 is TGTGCCAGCAGGACAGTACTTGGAAACACCATATATTTT. Translated, it gives CASRTVLGNTIYF.

J is TRBJ1-1 and V is TRBV2; D perhaps matches TRBD1 (5 bases). The V end was cut by 4 bases, the J end by 3 bases, with 9 bases between. This CDR3 contains 13 residues. Germline values: CDR1 SNHLY, CDR2 FYNNEI. The CDR3 region has the DNA TGTGCCAGCAGTGGCCAGGGACACACTGAAGCTTTCTTT. Its translation is CASSGQGHTEAFF.

This rearrangement joins TRBV19 to TRBJ2-7, with 8 positions matching TRBD2. Germline CDR1 LNHDA, CDR2 SQIVND (reference sequence). The length of the CDR3 is 15 residues. V lost 3 bases to trimming and J lost 9 bases; unmatched junction nucleotides: 13. The CDR3 DNA follows: TGTGCCAGTAGTATCCAGGTCGGGAGGGCTACGCTGCAGTACTTC. Protein product: CASSIQVGRATLQYF.

The rearrangement uses TRBV6-5 and TRBJ2-5, with D hard to call. The length of the CDR3 is 11 residues. Between the trimmed V and J ends, which lost 7 bases and 8 bases, there was a span of 11 bases. The germline V gene has CDR1 MNHEY and CDR2 SVGAGI. CDR3 residues: CASTSIGTQYF. The CDR3 region has the DNA TGTGCCAGCACCTCGATTGGAACCCAGTACTTC.

In this sample, this clone turned up once. This rearrangement joins TRBV5-4 to TRBJ2-5; no clear D. The CDR3 runs to 15 residues. V lost 0 bases, J lost 0 bases, and 9 bases lay in between. The V gene's germline CDR1 is SGHNT and CDR2 YYREEE (reference sequence). The CDR3 loop reads CASSLDTAYQETQYF. DNA of the CDR3: TGTGCCAGCAGCTTGGATACAGCTTACCAAGAGACCCAGTACTTC.

The chain employs TRBV5-1 and TRBJ2-2, with 9 bases lining up with TRBD1. J lost 6 bases, V lost 2 bases, and 5 bases had no gene match. CDR3 length equals 15 residues. Germline CDR1 is SGHRS and CDR2 is YFSETQ. This CDR3 is CASSFPGQGAGELFF. CDR3 nucleotides: TGCGCCAGCAGCTTTCCGGGACAGGGCGCCGGGGAGCTGTTTTTT.

This chain connects TRBV7-9 to TRBJ1-5; D is ambiguous. The CDR3 spans 14 residues. Per the germline V gene, CDR1 is SEHNR and CDR2 is FQNEAQ (reference sequence). Trimming took off 2 bases at V and 9 bases at J, with 14 bases between the two ends. The CDR3 here is CASSLNQAVGPQHF. The CDR3, as DNA: TGTGCCAGCAGCTTAAACCAGGCCGTCGGGCCCCAGCATTTT.

The chain links TRBV28 to TRBJ1-5; possible D gene TRBD1, 5 bases. The V gene lost 5 bases and the J gene lost 0 bases, with 17 bases spanning the gap. The CDR3 is 17 amino acids. Germline values: CDR1 MDHEN, CDR2 SYDVKM. This CDR3 reads CASSIQIQVYSNQPQHF. The CDR3, as DNA: TGTGCCAGCAGTATTCAAATACAGGTTTATAGCAATCAGCCCCAGCATTTT.

This sequence joins TRBV7-6 and TRBJ1-1, with TRBD1 matching 10 bases. Trimming took 4 bases from V and 3 from J; bases not matched to a gene: 5. The germline V gene encodes CDR1 SGHVS and CDR2 FNYEAQ. The CDR3 length is 15 residues. CDR3 DNA sequence: TGTGCCAGCAGCTCAATGACAGGGGGCGACACTGAAGCTTTCTTT. Its translation: CASSSMTGGDTEAFF.